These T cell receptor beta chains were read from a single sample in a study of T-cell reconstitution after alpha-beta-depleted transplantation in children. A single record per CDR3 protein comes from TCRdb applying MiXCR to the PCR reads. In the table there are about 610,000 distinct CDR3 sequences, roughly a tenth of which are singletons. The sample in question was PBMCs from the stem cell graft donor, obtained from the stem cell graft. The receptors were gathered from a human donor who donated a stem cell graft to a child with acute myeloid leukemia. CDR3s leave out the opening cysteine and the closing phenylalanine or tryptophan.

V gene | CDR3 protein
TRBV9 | ASSLPRDSFYNEQF
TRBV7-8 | ASSKPTGSNNSPLH
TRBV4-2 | ASSTDTPALRAPTDTQY
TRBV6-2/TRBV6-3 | AIRGVTYEQY
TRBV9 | ANLRQGARNEQF
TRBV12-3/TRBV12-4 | ASSYGGGTDTQY
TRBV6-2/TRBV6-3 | ASSALAGGPYNEQF
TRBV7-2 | ASRTLPQGGTYEQY
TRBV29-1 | SAAGGRAYEQY
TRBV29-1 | SVRQGVGIQY
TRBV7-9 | ASSLVGTGNSYEQY
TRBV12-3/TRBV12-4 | ASSPGGTGFNYGYT
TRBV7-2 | ASSLTGTNSYEQY
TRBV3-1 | ASSQDADRGHGYT
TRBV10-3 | AISVAGVGDTQY
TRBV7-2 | ASSPFLAGVMETQY
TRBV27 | ASSLQGSSYEQY
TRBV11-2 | ASSLSQGYTGELF
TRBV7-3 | ASSPAGTNYNEQF
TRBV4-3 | ASSQDWHSETQY
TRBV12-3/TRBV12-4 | ASSLETSGRADTQY
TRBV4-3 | ASSQDIAPGDTAYEQY
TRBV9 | ASSLDRGQGYT
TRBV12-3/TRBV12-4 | ASSFFVVNEQF
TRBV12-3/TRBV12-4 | ASSLTSPSYEQY
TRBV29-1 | SVDAGSGANVLT
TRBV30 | AWSVRQGADQPQH
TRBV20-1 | SAWEYQNQPQH
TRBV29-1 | SVGSGDGKDGKLF
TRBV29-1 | SVTQDYEQY
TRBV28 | ASNTGAGGYNEQF
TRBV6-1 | ASSEPGQVHYGYT
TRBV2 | ASSEGGSNLQYGYT
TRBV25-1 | ASSGTAFNEQF
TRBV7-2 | ASSFSGGRAADTQY
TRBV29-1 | SAGTSGSGTGELF
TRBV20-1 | SAGDTSMETQY
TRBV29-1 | SVEKPLAGLGDTQY
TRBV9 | ASSKGTGEQF
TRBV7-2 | ASSLGTTTNYGYT
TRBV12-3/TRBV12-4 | ASRVQGAGRNEQY
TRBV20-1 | SAPSGREAQETQY
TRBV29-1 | SGTRQGGFTEAF
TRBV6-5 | ASSYSRYTEAF
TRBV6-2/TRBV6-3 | ASNGGDRVYNQPQH
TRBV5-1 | ASSLRRASDNEQF
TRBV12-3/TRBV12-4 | ASSGRDQPQH
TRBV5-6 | ASSWDRTSGSWGGYEQY
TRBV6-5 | ASSPGGGPPSLH
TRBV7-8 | ASSLESSNQPQH
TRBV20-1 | SAGHRERAYEQY
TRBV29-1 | SVDGIPGPLSEETQY
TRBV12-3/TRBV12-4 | ASSSGTHYNEQF